The clone carrying this T cell receptor (beta chain) is a singleton in its sample. Antigen specificity is unknown. The data were obtained in a study of immune evolution from preneoplasia to lung adenocarcinoma. The study, taken as a whole, reports: From normal lung to invasive adenocarcinoma, top clone frequencies appeared to decrease. Clonality was highest in normal lung, lower in later-stage lesions apparently.

Data came from immunoSEQ multiplex PCR; TCRdb stores just in-frame clones and leaves some out. Of under 8,000 clones in the sample, 80% to 90% are singletons; the top ten hold more than 5.5%. The CDR3 has 15 amino acids. Germline assignment: CDR1 LGHNA and CDR2 YSLEER. V lost 0 bases to trimming and J lost 6 bases, with 12 bases between them. Patients had resection in Japan or China between about 2014 and 2018. H&E slides confirmed each diagnosis, reviewed by two pathologists independently. The V and J genes are TRBV4-3 and TRBJ2-1; possible D gene TRBD1, 6 bases. The sequence came from an older donor with lung adenocarcinoma. The sequenced sample consisted of FFPE adjacent normal lung tissue. CDR3 coding DNA: TGCGCCAGCAGCCAAGATGGGACATTTCGCAATGAGCAGTTCTTC. Encoded protein: CASSQDGTFRNEQFF.